This TCR beta chain stems from a study of blood T cell repertoires in COVID-19. At the level of the study: The United States, Italy and Spain supplied acute and convalescent COVID-19 samples. PBMCs, B-cell-depleted T cells, or T cells were the source of the cDNA or gDNA that made up the material.

Looked up from germline, CDR1 is MNHEY and CDR2 is SVGAGI. This CDR3 is built from 13 residues. The V end lost 6 bases, the J end lost 2 bases, and 11 bases lay between the germline ends. Per the original methods: Amplifying reference gene primers gave estimates of nucleated cell counts. Sequencing used immunoSEQ multiplex PCR; TCRdb keeps in-frame clones, though not all of them. D and trimming were read from the DNA, whereas the V and J calls and clone size are those reported in that table. The data show about 180,000 clones, 88% seen once. The specimen sequenced was peripheral blood. The J gene is TRBJ2-7, the V gene TRBV6-5, with a weak D call TRBD1 (5 bases). This receptor was identified in a woman aged 25 to 39 with acute or convalescent COVID-19. The DNA of the CDR3 is TGTGCCAGCAGCAAAGGGGTCCCCTACGAGCAGTACTTC. Its protein is CASSKGVPYEQYF.